Listed here is a single TCR beta chain. No cognate antigen has been identified for it. The record has no base qualities; no much larger clone is one base away. The CDR3 regions of human TCRbeta chains were analyzed by immunosequencing. As for the authors' bioinformatics: TCRs in the repertoires were compared against a reference library of SARS-CoV-2-specific TCRs that had been generated with the MIRA antigen-specificity platform. Breadth meant the fraction of unique TCRs that were SARS-CoV-2-associated, whereas depth meant the fraction of total T cells that were SARS-CoV-2-associated. Each spike-specific TCR was assigned to its reactive spike region and to a CD4 or CD8 class using the MIRA data. Log10-transformed breadth and depth values were compared by one-way ANOVA with Sidak's multiple comparisons tests. TCRdb's version of the immuneACCESS table is confined to in-frame rearrangements and falls short of the full clone set. An unresolved V gene accounts for under half of the shortfall where checked; the remainder is of unknown origin. From that table come the V and J calls and clone size; the DNA was used to work out D and trimming. In all, the sample holds roughly 170,000 clones, and 85% to 95% of those were seen once. About 0.9% of the sample rests with the top ten.

The sample's time point label, decoded: baseline before first vaccination. Vaccinee samples came from UK trials COV001 and COV002, including a single-blind randomized controlled phase 2/3 trial of AZD1222 (ChAdOx1 nCoV-19) in healthy adults. For TCRbeta chain sequencing, PBMC samples from trial participants were taken at day 0 and at day 28 after the second dose. This sample was taken from a study of T cell responses to AZD1222 COVID-19 vaccine (dated by TCRdb to about 2021). With respect to the entire study: AZD1222 recipients given second doses at about 4 weeks or at about 12 weeks were pooled, since spike-specific TCR depth and breadth were not found to differ between the two schedules. TCR sequencing covered 230 to 250 trial participants: about 210 given two doses of AZD1222 and 26 given two doses of MenACWY control vaccine. Trial participants were enrolled by age into 18-55, 56-69 and 70-plus year subgroups, with around 150, 28 and 57 TCR-sequenced participants respectively. The investigation overall reported the following: Because no day 14 peak-response samples were available, the repertoires could be characterized only after the peak T cell response. Vaccine-associated CD4 TCRs spanned the whole spike protein, with dominant responses in regions 160-218 and 743-854. Nearly half of unique spike-specific TCRs reportedly recognized epitopes outside regions mutated in the B.1.351 and B.1.1.7 variants. In the small 56-69-year group, the increase in depth fell short of significance, most likely because of low power. Conclusions about previously exposed vaccinees are limited, since just five to seven AZD1222 recipients were seropositive for SARS-CoV-2 at baseline. A significant rise in spike-specific TCR breadth and depth was observed after two AZD1222 doses relative to day 0 and relative to MenACWY recipients. Participants were mostly white British, with more females than males. The authors suggested clonal diversity may have been underestimated.

From its cysteine to its phenylalanine, the CDR3 spans 13 amino acids. The sequence is cut down to CDR3 DNA, 39 bases in frame from base 1. V is reduced by 2 bases and J by 4 bases, leaving a spacing of 9 bases between them. Sequences SGHRS (CDR1) and YFSETQ (CDR2) are obtained from the germline V gene. The sequences come from peripheral blood, collected on day 0 of AZD1222 vaccination. This TCR was recovered from an adult in good health. The V gene is TRBV5-1 and the J gene is TRBJ2-5; 5 matching bases give a weak D call of TRBD1. The CDR3 loop reads CASSFRGSETQYF. In nucleotide form, the sequence is TGCGCCAGCAGCTTTAGGGGCTCAGAGACCCAGTACTTC.